This paragraph covers one T cell receptor beta chain sequence. Sequencing was performed with immunoSEQ multiplex PCR; in TCRdb, only in-frame clones are kept and a portion is missing. Of tens of thousands of clones in the sample, over 85% were seen once. These data originate in a study of tissue T cells after allogeneic stem cell transplantation. Study-wide background: Enrolled prospectively were adult allogeneic hematopoietic cell transplant recipients whose graft-versus-host disease was steroid-refractory. Several lines of graft-versus-host disease therapy were given to all patients, all with gastrointestinal involvement.

Sequencing used blood, obtained before transplantation. The receptor comes from a woman aged 35 to 70 who later had graft-versus-host disease after an allogeneic stem cell transplant.

The CDR3 region is CASSQDWSLIAGANVLTF. DNA for the CDR3: TGCGCCAGCAGCCAGGATTGGAGTTTGATCGCTGGGGCCAACGTCCTGACTTTC. This chain connects TRBV4-3 to TRBJ2-6; no definite D call. This CDR3 is built from 18 residues. Germline CDR1 reads LGHNA; CDR2 reads YSLEER. V dropped 3 bases and J dropped 2 bases, with 17 bases sitting between them.